A selection of T cell receptor beta chains follows, all from one sample in a study of T cells after yellow fever vaccination. TCRdb re-called the 5' RACE reads through MiXCR, storing one row per CDR3 protein. The table has about 550,000 distinct CDR3 sequences, less than 20% seen once. The sequencing here drew on PBMCs, taken 15 days after the yellow fever booster vaccination. These receptor sequences come from a young man who received the YFV17D yellow fever vaccine. Each CDR3 is given with its conserved first and last residue. Each record gives: J gene, V gene, CDR3 length, clone size, CDR3 protein. Only some rows state a clone size, as once, few, many or a class for expanded clones.

>TRBJ2-1|TRBV4-3|16|few
CASSQDPGVSYNEQFF
>TRBJ1-3|TRBV2|14|few
CASRTGGSGNTIYF
>TRBJ2-1|TRBV7-2|17|few
CASSSIAGAQAYNEQFF
>TRBJ1-3|TRBV29-1|14|few
CSVEAAYSGNTIYF
>TRBJ2-1|TRBV6-5|15|few
CASSYLLAGAGEQFF
>TRBJ2-1|TRBV4-3|16|NA
CASSQGPREGRIEQFF
>TRBJ2-1|TRBV7-3|15|few
CASSYLGLGNNEQFF
>TRBJ2-1|TRBV11-2|17|NA
CASSSGLRTRSYNEQFF
>TRBJ2-1|TRBV7-3|13|many
CASSLGEGQEEFF
>TRBJ1-1|TRBV11-3|12|NA
CASSFGGTEAFF
>TRBJ2-7|TRBV7-8|14|NA
CASSYRGITYEQYF
>TRBJ2-5|TRBV3-1|16|NA
CASSPLRDSGQETQYF
>TRBJ2-7|TRBV7-6|13|few
CASSPDTGYEQYF
>TRBJ2-2|TRBV7-2|17|few
CASSLSGALVRTGELFF
>TRBJ2-5|TRBV7-2|13|few
CASSLTVWETQYF
>TRBJ1-1|TRBV10-3|14|few
CAISVSLDGAEAFF
>TRBJ2-1|TRBV11-2|19|few
CASSSPGLAGVWYGNEQFF
>TRBJ2-2|TRBV20-1|14|few
CSAKLAGGTGELFF
>TRBJ2-7|TRBV7-9|16|NA
CASSLAGTGTSYEQYF
>TRBJ2-1|TRBV5-1|15|NA
CASSFGTSGISEQFF